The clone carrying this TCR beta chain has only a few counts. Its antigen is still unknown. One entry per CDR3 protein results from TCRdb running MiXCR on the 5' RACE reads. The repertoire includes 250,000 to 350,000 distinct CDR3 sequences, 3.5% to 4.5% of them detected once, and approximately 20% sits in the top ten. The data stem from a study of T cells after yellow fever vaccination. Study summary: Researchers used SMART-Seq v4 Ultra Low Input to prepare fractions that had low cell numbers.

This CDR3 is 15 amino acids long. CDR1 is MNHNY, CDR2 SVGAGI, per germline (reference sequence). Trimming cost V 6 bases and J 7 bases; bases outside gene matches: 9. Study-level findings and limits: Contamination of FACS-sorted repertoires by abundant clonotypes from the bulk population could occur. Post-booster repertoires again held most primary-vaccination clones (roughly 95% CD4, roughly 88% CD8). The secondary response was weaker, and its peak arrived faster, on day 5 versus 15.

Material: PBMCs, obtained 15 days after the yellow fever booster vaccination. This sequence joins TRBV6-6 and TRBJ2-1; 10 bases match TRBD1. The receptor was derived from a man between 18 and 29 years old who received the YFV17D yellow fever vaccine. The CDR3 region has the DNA TGTGCCAGCAGCCGCCGGGACAGGGGAGGGAATGAGCAGTTCTTC. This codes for CASSRRDRGGNEQFF.